This T cell receptor (beta chain) was sequenced for a study of coeliac disease. Study-wide context: Refractory type I: diet-unresponsive over 12 months, with immunophenotypically normal intraepithelial cells.

Assay used: immunoSEQ multiplex PCR; TCRdb lists only in-frame clones, some missing. The sample holds about 7,000 clones; approximately 72% are singletons and the top ten take over 5%. In regard to this clone: Its cognate antigen is unknown.

Study conclusions and caveats: According to the authors, this method cannot detect gliadin-specific T cells in an unbiased way. TRB repertoires were largely private, with most amino acid sequences found in only one sample.

Trimming removed 9 bases at V and 7 bases at J, with 22 bases between. There are 15 residues in the CDR3. The germline CDR1 and CDR2 sequences are SNHLY and FYNNEI. This chain uses TRBV2 with TRBJ1-5, with D perhaps TRBD1 (5 bases). The TCR was taken from a man aged 25-45 years with celiac disease. Sequenced material: lamina propria lymphocytes from the gut. CDR3 sequence reads: CARLLPDKLIQPQHF. CDR3 sequence (DNA): TGTGCCAGGCTGCTCCCGGACAAACTCATCCAGCCCCAGCATTTT.